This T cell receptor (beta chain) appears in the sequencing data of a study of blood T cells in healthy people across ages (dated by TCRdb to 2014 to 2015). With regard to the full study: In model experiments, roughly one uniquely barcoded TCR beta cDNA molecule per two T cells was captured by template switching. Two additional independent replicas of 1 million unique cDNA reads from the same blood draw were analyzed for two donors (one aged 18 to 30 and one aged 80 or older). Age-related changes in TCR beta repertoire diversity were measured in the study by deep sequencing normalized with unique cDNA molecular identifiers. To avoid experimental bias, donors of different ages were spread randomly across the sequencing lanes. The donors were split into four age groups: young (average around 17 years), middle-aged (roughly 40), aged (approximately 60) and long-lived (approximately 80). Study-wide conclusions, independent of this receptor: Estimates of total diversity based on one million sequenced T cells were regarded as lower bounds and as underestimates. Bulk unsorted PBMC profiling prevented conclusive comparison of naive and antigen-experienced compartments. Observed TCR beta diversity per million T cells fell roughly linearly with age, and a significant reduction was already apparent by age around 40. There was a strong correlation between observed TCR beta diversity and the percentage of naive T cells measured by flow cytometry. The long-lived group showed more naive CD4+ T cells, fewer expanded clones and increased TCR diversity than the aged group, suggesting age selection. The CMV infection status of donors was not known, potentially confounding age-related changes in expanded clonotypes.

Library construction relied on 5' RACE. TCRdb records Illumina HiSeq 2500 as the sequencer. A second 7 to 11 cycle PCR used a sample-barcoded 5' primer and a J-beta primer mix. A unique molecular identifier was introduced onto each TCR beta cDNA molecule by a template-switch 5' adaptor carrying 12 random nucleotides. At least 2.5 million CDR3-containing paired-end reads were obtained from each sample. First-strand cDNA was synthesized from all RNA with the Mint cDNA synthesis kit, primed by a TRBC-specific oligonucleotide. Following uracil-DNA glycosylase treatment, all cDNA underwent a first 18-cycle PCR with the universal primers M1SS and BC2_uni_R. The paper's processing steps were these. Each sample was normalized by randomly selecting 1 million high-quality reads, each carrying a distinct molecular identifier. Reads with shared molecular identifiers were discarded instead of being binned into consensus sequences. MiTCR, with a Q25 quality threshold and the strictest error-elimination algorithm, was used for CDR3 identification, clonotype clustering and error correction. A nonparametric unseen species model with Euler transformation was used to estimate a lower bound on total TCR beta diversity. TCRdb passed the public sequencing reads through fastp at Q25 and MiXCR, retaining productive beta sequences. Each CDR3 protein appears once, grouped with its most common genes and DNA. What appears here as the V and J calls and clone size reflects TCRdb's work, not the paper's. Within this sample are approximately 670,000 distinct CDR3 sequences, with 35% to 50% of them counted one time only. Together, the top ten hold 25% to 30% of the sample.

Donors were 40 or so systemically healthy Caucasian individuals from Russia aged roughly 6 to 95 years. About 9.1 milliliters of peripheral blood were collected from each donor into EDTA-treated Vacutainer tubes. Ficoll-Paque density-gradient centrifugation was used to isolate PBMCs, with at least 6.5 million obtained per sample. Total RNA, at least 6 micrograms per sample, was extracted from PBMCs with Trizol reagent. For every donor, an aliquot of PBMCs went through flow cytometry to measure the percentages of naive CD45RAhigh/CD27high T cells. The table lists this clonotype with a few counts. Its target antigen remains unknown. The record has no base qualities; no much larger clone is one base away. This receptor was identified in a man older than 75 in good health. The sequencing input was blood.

The DNA sequence follows: TGTGCCAGCAGGCAACAGACCTCTGGGGCCAACGTCCTGACTTTC. Its product reads: CASRQQTSGANVLTF. Rearrangement joined TRBV6-2 or TRBV6-3 to TRBJ2-6, with the D gene not clear enough to name. The V and J ends are trimmed by 6 bases and 0 bases, leaving 9 bases between them. The CDR3 sequence holds 15 residues, the cysteine and phenylalanine included. Only CDR3 DNA remains: 45 bases, in frame from the first base. The CDR1 and CDR2 encoded by the germline V gene are MNHEY and SVGEGT.